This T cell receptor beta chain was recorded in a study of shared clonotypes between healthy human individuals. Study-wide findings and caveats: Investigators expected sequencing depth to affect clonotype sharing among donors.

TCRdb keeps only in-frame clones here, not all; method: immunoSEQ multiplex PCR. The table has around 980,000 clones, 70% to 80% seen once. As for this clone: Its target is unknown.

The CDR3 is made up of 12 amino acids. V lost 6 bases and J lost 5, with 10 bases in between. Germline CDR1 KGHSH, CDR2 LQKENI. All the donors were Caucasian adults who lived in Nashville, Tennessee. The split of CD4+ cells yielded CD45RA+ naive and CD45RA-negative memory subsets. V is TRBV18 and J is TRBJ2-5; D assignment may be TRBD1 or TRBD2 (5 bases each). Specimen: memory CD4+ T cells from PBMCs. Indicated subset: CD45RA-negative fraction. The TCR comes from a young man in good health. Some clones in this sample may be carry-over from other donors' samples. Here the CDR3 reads CASSLGVETQYF. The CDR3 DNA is TGTGCCAGCTCGTTGGGGGTTGAGACCCAGTACTTC.